Included here is one T cell receptor beta chain sequence, with context. Its target is unknown. Oncomine TCR Beta short-read sequencing was applied to DNA from cultured CD4+ T cells. The genomic DNA was obtained from cultured CD4+ T cells by extraction with the QIAamp micro DNA kit. TCRdb passed the PCR reads through MiXCR, listing each CDR3 protein once. The sample includes about 10,000 distinct CDR3 sequences, around 28% seen only once; the top ten take about 19%. The sample originates from a study of vaccination and CD4 T cells after COVID-19. Treatment given: approximately 11-day PBMC culture with coronavirus spike peptide pools or control peptides (ViraFEST assay). CD4+ T cells of the unexposed donor were collected before the COVID-19 pandemic (2011-2018). ViraFEST enlarged antigen-specific T cell populations with peptide pools and afterwards sequenced TCRs. Negative selection was the method that isolated CD4+ T cells after around 9 days of culture. The probes, which were SARS-CoV-2 S/N and four cold-coronavirus spikes, were applied to unexposed-donor CD4+ T cells, cells permitting.

This TCR was sampled from a human donor in good health. The specimen sequenced was CD4+ T cells from blood, cultured in vitro.

The CDR3, as DNA: TGTGCCAGCAGTTTTAGCGGGGACCCCAGCTACGAGCAGTACTTC. This translates into CASSFSGDPSYEQYF. The chain combines TRBV28 with TRBJ2-7; 8 bases align to TRBD2. Germline-derived CDR1 and CDR2 are MDHEN and SYDVKM. V shed 3 bases and J 3 bases; nucleotides not matched to a gene: 7. The CDR3 has 15 residues.